This TCR beta chain was identified in a study of blood T cell repertoires in COVID-19. The protocol was immunoSEQ multiplex PCR, while the TCRdb copy is restricted to in-frame clones and leaves out a portion. This table has under 95,000 clones, 80% to 95% appearing once. Trimming took 7 bases from V and 1 from J, leaving 11 bases between them. The CDR3 totals 14 residues. CDR1 LNHDA and CDR2 SQIVND come from the germline V gene (reference sequence). Seattle participants joined during active infection and were tracked over time. V gene TRBV19 combines with J gene TRBJ1-3; TRBD1 might be the D (6 bases). Source material: peripheral blood. The origin of this receptor is a man between 50 and 59 years old with COVID-19, enrolled during active disease. CDR3 sequence (DNA): TGTGCCAGTACTACAGGGTCGTCTGGAAACACCATATATTTT. Encoded protein: CASTTGSSGNTIYF.